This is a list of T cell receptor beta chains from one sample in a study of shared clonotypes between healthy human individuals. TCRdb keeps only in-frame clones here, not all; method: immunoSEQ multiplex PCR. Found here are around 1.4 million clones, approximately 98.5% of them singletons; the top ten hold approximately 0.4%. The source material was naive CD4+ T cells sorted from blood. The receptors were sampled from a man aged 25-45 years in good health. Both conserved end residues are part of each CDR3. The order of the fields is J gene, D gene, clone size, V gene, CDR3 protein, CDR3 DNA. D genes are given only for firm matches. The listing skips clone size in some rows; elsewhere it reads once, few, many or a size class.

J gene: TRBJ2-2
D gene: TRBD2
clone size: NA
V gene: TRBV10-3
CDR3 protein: CAISESVLAGGGELFF
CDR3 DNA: TGTGCCATCAGTGAGTCGGTCCTAGCGGGTGGCGGGGAGCTGTTTTTT

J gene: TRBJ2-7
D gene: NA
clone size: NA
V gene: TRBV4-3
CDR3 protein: CASSQWVDAYEQYF
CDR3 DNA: TGCGCCAGCAGCCAGTGGGTGGACGCGTACGAGCAGTACTTC

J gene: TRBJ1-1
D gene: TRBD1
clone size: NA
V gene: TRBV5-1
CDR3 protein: CASSFYRGTETEAFF
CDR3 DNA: TGCGCCAGCAGCTTCTACAGGGGGACGGAGACTGAAGCTTTCTTT

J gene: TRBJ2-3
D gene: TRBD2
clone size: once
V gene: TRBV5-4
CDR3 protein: CASSPGTSGTPSTDTQYF
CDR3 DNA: TGTGCCAGCAGTCCCGGGACTAGCGGAACCCCTAGCACAGATACGCAGTATTTT

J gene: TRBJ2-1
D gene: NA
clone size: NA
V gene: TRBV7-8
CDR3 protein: CASSPVSSYNEQFF
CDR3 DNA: TGTGCCAGCAGCCCGGTAAGCTCCTACAATGAGCAGTTCTTC

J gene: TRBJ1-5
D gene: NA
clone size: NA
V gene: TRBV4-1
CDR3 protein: CASSQDIDTGVFGQPQHF
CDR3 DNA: TGCGCCAGCAGCCAAGATATCGATACGGGGGTTTTTGGTCAGCCCCAGCATTTT

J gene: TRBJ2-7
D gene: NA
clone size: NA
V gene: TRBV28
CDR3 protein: CASSSPAGHTALYEQYF
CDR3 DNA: TGTGCCAGCAGTTCACCAGCAGGGCATACGGCCCTCTACGAGCAGTACTTC

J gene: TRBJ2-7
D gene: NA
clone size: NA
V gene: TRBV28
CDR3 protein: CASSPTSDGTYEQYF
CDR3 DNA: TGTGCCAGCAGTCCAACCTCAGACGGAACCTACGAGCAGTACTTC

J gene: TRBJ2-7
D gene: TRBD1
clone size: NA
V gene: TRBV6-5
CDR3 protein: CASKGIGGRHEQYF
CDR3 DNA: TGTGCCAGCAAGGGGATAGGGGGCCGACACGAGCAGTACTTC

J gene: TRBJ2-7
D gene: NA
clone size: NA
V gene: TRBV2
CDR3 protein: CASSDRQPLYEQYF
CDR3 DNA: TGTGCCAGCAGTGACCGGCAGCCTTTGTACGAGCAGTACTTC

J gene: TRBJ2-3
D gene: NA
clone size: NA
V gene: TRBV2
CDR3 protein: CASSYGPNTQYF
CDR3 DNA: TGTGCCAGCAGCTATGGACCCAATACGCAGTATTTT

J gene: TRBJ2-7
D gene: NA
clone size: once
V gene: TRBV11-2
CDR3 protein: CASSPSVFPTYEQYF
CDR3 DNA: TGTGCCAGCAGCCCGTCAGTCTTCCCGACCTACGAGCAGTACTTC

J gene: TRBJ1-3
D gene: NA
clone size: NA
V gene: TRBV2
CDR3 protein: CASKRDTGNTIYF
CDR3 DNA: TGTGCCAGCAAAAGGGACACTGGAAACACCATATATTTT

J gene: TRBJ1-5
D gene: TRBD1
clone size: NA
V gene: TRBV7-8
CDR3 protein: CASSLDRGSPNQPQHF
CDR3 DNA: TGTGCCAGCAGCTTAGACAGGGGCAGCCCTAATCAGCCCCAGCATTTT

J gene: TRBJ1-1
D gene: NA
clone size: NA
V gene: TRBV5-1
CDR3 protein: CASRLRTDTEAFF
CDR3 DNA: TGCGCCAGCAGATTACGGACAGACACTGAAGCTTTCTTT

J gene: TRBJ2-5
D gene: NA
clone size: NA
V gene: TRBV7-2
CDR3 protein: CASSLPLGLEIGTETQYF
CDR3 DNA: TGTGCCAGCAGCTTACCGCTAGGGTTAGAAATCGGAACGGAGACCCAGTACTTC

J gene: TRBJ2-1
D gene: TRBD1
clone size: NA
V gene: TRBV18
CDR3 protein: CASSPLAGPTTGVEQFF
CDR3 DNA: TGTGCCAGCTCACCTTTGGCCGGACCCACGACAGGGGTCGAGCAGTTCTTC

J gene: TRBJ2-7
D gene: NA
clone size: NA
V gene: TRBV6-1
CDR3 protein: CASKLVGYEQYF
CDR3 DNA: TGTGCCAGCAAACTTGTTGGCTACGAGCAGTACTTC

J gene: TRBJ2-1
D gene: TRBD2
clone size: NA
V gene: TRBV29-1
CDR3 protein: CSVWGLAGDDFAYNEQFF
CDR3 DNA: TGCAGCGTTTGGGGACTAGCGGGAGATGATTTCGCCTACAATGAGCAGTTCTTC

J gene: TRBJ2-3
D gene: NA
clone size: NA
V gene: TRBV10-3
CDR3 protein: CAIKGGPDTQYF
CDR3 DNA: TGTGCCATCAAAGGTGGCCCAGATACGCAGTATTTT

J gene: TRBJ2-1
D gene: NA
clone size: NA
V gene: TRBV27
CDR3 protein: CASSLSGAARNNEQFF
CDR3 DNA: TGTGCCAGCAGTTTATCGGGCGCGGCCCGTAACAATGAGCAGTTCTTC

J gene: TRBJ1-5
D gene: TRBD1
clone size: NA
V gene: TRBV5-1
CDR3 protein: CASSLGTGSPNQPQHF
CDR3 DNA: TGCGCCAGCAGCTTGGGGACAGGTAGCCCCAATCAGCCCCAGCATTTT

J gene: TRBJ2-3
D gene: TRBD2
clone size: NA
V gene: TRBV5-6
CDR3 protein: CASSTGLAGDTDTQYF
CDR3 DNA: TGTGCCAGCAGCACGGGACTAGCGGGAGACACAGATACGCAGTATTTT

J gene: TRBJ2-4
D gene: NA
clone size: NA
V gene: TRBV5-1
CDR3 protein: CASSDPGVGGAKNIQYF
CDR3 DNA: TGCGCCAGCAGCGACCCCGGAGTTGGGGGAGCCAAAAACATTCAGTACTTC

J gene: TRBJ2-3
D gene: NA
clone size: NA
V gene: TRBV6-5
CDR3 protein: CASSLQVTDTQYF
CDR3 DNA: TGTGCCAGCAGTTTGCAAGTCACAGATACGCAGTATTTT

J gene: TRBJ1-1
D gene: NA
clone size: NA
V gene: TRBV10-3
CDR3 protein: CAISDQGGGTEAFF
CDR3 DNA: TGTGCCATCAGTGATCAGGGTGGAGGAACTGAAGCTTTCTTT

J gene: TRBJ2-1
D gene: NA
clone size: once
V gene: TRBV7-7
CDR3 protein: CASSRLGSASYNEQFF
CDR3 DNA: TGTGCCAGCAGCCGCCTAGGCAGTGCTTCTTACAATGAGCAGTTCTTC

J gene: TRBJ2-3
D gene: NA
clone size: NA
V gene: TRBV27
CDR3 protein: CASSWTIKDTQYF
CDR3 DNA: TGTGCCAGCAGTTGGACTATTAAAGATACGCAGTATTTT

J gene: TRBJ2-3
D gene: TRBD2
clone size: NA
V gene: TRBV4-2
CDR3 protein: CASSQGTRGLENTQYF
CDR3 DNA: TGTGCCAGCAGCCAAGGGACTAGGGGCTTGGAGAATACGCAGTATTTT